This TCR beta chain was identified in a study of cytomegalovirus exposure and HLA in healthy donors. Overall study results and limits: A later analysis found that most CMV-associated TCR beta chains appeared HLA-restricted. The study designated over 150 TCR beta chains cytomegalovirus-associated. A missense variant in DCLRE1C was later tied to TCR beta V- and J-gene trimming.

The ends lost 8 bases at V and 7 bases at J; junction bases unmatched: 8. This CDR3 is built from 13 residues. Germline CDR1 is MRHNA and CDR2 is SNTAGT. Concerning this clone itself: Its antigen is currently unknown.

PCR primers comprised 60 Vbeta and 13 Jbeta primers. Produced via immunoSEQ multiplex PCR; TCRdb's table is partial and in-frame only. The table has about 89,000 clones, under 85% seen once. This TCR came from a male donor in good health and CMV-seronegative. The sequenced sample was PBMCs. The chain employs TRBV6-4 and TRBJ1-1; 9 bases line up with TRBD1. The CDR3 coding sequence is TGTGCCAGCCGGGACAGGGAACGGGGTGAAGCTTTCTTT. Residues: CASRDRERGEAFF.